These T cell receptor beta chains were read from a single sample in a study of blood T cell repertoires in COVID-19. Method: immunoSEQ multiplex PCR; TCRdb's copy keeps in-frame clones and lacks some. The data show a few hundred thousand clones, approximately 90% seen once. Sequencing input: PBMCs or T cells enriched from blood (not recorded which). The receptor source for this set is a woman under 30 who had recovered from COVID-19. CDR3s include the opening cysteine and the closing phenylalanine or tryptophan. The order of the fields is clone size, J gene, V gene, D gene, CDR3 protein, CDR3 DNA. D genes are given only for firm matches. Clone size, where shown, is once, few, many, or a class for clones that have expanded.

>-|TRBJ1-5|TRBV2|TRBD1
CASRRQGADNQPQHF
TGTGCCAGCAGAAGACAGGGGGCTGACAATCAGCCCCAGCATTTT
>-|TRBJ1-5|TRBV10-3|TRBD1
CAISLGQGDQPQHF
TGTGCCATCTCGCTGGGACAGGGGGATCAGCCCCAGCATTTT
>once|TRBJ1-5|TRBV6-5|TRBD1
CASSPDRGSNQPQHF
TGTGCCAGCAGCCCGGACAGGGGTTCCAATCAGCCCCAGCATTTT
>-|TRBJ2-5|TRBV2|-
CASSFDQSPGTQYF
TGTGCCAGCTCCTTCGACCAAAGCCCAGGGACCCAGTACTTC
>once|TRBJ2-3|TRBV4-3|TRBD2
CASSRGLAGSAWADTQYF
TGCGCCAGCAGCCGTGGACTAGCGGGGTCTGCTTGGGCAGATACGCAGTATTTT
>-|TRBJ2-1|TRBV14|TRBD2
CASSQDPLIIGLAGGSSYNEQFF
TGTGCCAGCAGCCAAGATCCGTTGATCATTGGGCTAGCGGGGGGGAGCTCCTACAATGAGCAGTTCTTC
>once|TRBJ2-1|TRBV3-1/TRBV3-2|TRBD2
CASSRGNRLADNEQFF
TGTGCCAGCAGCCGAGGGAACCGGCTAGCGGACAATGAGCAGTTCTTC
>-|TRBJ1-5|TRBV6-5|-
CASSYSTPFNQPQHF
TGTGCCAGCAGTTACTCGACACCGTTCAATCAGCCCCAGCATTTT
>-|TRBJ1-2|TRBV25-1|TRBD1
CASSRPTGRGYTF
TGTGCCAGCAGTCGCCCGACAGGGAGGGGCTACACCTTC
>-|TRBJ2-1|TRBV4-3|TRBD2
CASSQAAGTSSYNEQFF
TGCGCCAGCAGCCAAGCCGCCGGGACTAGCTCCTACAATGAGCAGTTCTTC
>-|TRBJ1-5|TRBV6-4|-
CASSDSGLGNQPQHF
TGTGCCAGCAGTGACTCCGGGTTAGGCAATCAGCCCCAGCATTTT
>-|TRBJ2-1|TRBV11-2|TRBD1
CASSLVRGRGYNEQFF
TGTGCCAGCAGCTTAGTCAGGGGGCGCGGGTACAATGAGCAGTTCTTC
>-|TRBJ1-3|TRBV5-1|TRBD1
CASSLGSRGHSGNTIYF
TGCGCCAGCAGCTTGGGTAGCAGGGGGCATTCTGGAAACACCATATATTTT
>few|TRBJ2-1|TRBV3-1/TRBV3-2|-
CASSQDLRVYNEQFF
TGTGCCAGCAGCCAAGATCTCCGGGTCTACAATGAGCAGTTCTTC
>few|TRBJ1-4|TRBV11-2|TRBD1
CASSSADRDEKLFF
TGTGCCAGCAGCTCCGCGGACAGGGATGAAAAACTGTTTTTT
>-|TRBJ1-2|TRBV5-8|-
CASSLAPGCTF
TGTGCCAGCAGCTTGGCCCCGGGGTGCACCTTC
>-|TRBJ2-1|TRBV4-1|-
CASSEGVRGNEQFF
TGCGCCAGCAGTGAGGGGGTCCGGGGCAATGAGCAGTTCTTC
>once|TRBJ1-1|TRBV7-2|-
CASSSPSEDSWNTEAFF
TGTGCCAGCAGCTCTCCCTCCGAGGATTCCTGGAACACTGAAGCTTTCTTT
>-|TRBJ1-1|TRBV29-1|-
CSACVGVLAFF
TGCAGCGCGTGCGTCGGGGTTCTAGCTTTCTTT
>-|TRBJ1-4|TRBV28|-
CASGWPVEKLFF
TGTGCCAGCGGCTGGCCAGTCGAAAAACTGTTTTTT
>few|TRBJ1-1|TRBV19|TRBD1
CASSPNPGDRKRVTEAFF
TGTGCCAGTAGTCCGAATCCGGGGGACAGAAAACGGGTTACTGAAGCTTTCTTT